This TCR beta chain was identified in a study of CD8+ T cells in alopecia areata. Overall study context: A regimen of oral tofacitinib, 5 to 10 mg twice daily, was given to treated patients. Dosing spanned 6 to 18 months on tofacitinib, then 6 months off drug.

Investigators isolated RNA and reverse transcribed it into cDNA to act as the sequencing template. The repertoire was sequenced with immunoSEQ multiplex PCR; TCRdb's copy has only in-frame clones and lacks some. The repertoire has around 140,000 clones, around 49% of them found once; the top ten carry approximately 0.99%. Obtained from alopecia areata patients were lesional scalp punch biopsies along with peripheral blood. Sorting of PBMCs yielded the CD4+ and CD8+ T cells. Sequencing used CD4+ T cells sorted from blood, obtained at week 0. The clonotype was recovered from a human donor with alopecia areata.

The DNA of the CDR3 is TGCAGCGTTCGGACCCAAGGGGAACGTACTGAAGCTTTCTTT. Amino acid sequence: CSVRTQGERTEAFF. This chain joins TRBV29-1 and TRBJ1-1, with a tentative D call TRBD1 (5 bases). Germline V gene data show CDR1 as SQVTM and CDR2 as ANQGSEA. With 5 bases removed from V and 5 bases from J, the gap between germline ends came to 18 bases. The CDR3 contains 14 residues.